The 17 T cell receptor beta chains below come from one sample, sequenced in a study of Tregs in tolerant kidney transplant recipients (dated by TCRdb to about 2019). What this sample's time point label stands for: blood sample drawn before combined kidney and bone marrow transplant. The library was generated by the immunoSEQ multiplex PCR assay. This is the immuneACCESS table as TCRdb keeps it, with only in-frame sequences that have V and J called. A part of the clones is gone; compared with another copy, unresolved V genes explain less than half, and the rest is unexplained. This sample gives about 69,000 clones in total; roughly 89% of them show up just once. The ten largest clones capture approximately 0.39% of the sample. The sample in question was CD4+ T cells from blood, obtained before the transplant. These TCRs come from a human donor who received a combined kidney and bone marrow transplant.

The rearrangement uses TRBV9 and TRBJ2-3, with D maybe TRBD2 (7 bases). CDR3 length: 14 residues. The germline V gene has CDR1 SGDLS and CDR2 YYNGEE. V lost 3 bases and J lost 4, with 12 bases in between. CDR3 DNA: TGTGCCAGCAGCGACAGGGAGGGGGCAGATACGCAGTATTTT. Translation: CASSDREGADTQYF.

The chain has TRBV7-5 and TRBJ1-4. TRBV7-5 is deemed a pseudogene. The CDR3 runs to 15 residues. The CDR3 DNA follows: TGTGTCAGAATCACCGGAGGAGGCGAACGGGAAAAACTGTTTTTT. As protein: CVRITGGGEREKLFF.

The count of this clone is one. This chain uses TRBV28 with TRBJ1-2; TRBD1 aligns across 9 bases. Trimming cost V 5 bases and J 7 bases; bases outside gene matches: 8. CDR3 length: 14 amino acids. The V gene's germline CDR1 is MDHEN and CDR2 SYDVKM. CDR3 protein: CASSTGGASFGYTF. The CDR3 DNA sequence: TGTGCCAGCAGTACAGGGGGCGCGAGCTTTGGCTACACCTTC.

The chain carries TRBV19 and TRBJ2-1, with D uncertain. The CDR3 length is 13 residues. Germline CDR1 and CDR2: LNHDA and SQIVND (reference sequence). V dropped 7 bases and J dropped 4 bases, with 11 bases sitting between them. CDR3 amino acids: CASNLAPYNEQFF. CDR3 nucleotide sequence: TGTGCCAGTAATCTGGCCCCTTACAATGAGCAGTTCTTC. The full variable domain, with the rest looked up from reference TRBV19 and TRBJ2-1, is DGGITQSPKYLFRKEGQNVTLSCEQNLNHDAMYWYRQDPGQGLRLIYYSQIVNDFQKGDIAEGYSVSREKKESFPLTVTSAQKNPTAFYLCASNLAPYNEQFFGPGTRLTVL.

This clone was picked up one time. J is TRBJ2-1 and V is TRBV30; no clear D gene. The germline gives CDR1 GTSNPN, CDR2 SVGIG (reference sequence). The germline V and J ends were trimmed by 2 bases and 1 base, with 3 bases remaining between them. CDR3 length equals 12 residues. In DNA, the CDR3 is TGTGCCTGGAGTCAGTCCTACAATGAGCAGTTCTTC. Its protein product is CAWSQSYNEQFF.

The CDR3 spells CASSFDSRSYNEQFF. CDR3 in DNA: TGTGCCAGCAGCTTTGACAGTCGCTCCTACAATGAGCAGTTCTTC. The chain recombines TRBV7-2 with TRBJ2-1, with a tentative D call TRBD1 (5 bases). Germline V lookup: CDR1 SGHTA, CDR2 FQGNSA. V lost 3 bases and J 0 bases, leaving 9 bases between the germline ends. The CDR3 consists of 15 residues.

This clone was recorded only once. This chain uses TRBV7-2 with TRBJ2-5; D may be TRBD2 (7 bases). The V gene lost 0 bases and the J gene lost 6 bases, with 20 bases spanning the gap. The CDR3 runs to 17 residues. The germline V gene has CDR1 SGHTA and CDR2 FQGNSA. The CDR3 DNA follows: TGTGCCAGCAGCTTAGCCGGTTGGGGGGGGCGGGAGCAGACCCAGTACTTC. This codes for CASSLAGWGGREQTQYF. Together with reference TRBV7-2 and TRBJ2-5, the CDR3 gives the full variable domain: GAGVSQSPSNKVTEKGKDVELRCDPISGHTALYWYRQSLGQGLEFLIYFQGNSAPDKSGLPSDRFSAERTGGSVSTLTIQRTQQEDSAVYLCASSLAGWGGREQTQYFGPGTRLLVL.

The chain recombines TRBV2 with TRBJ1-5; 8 nucleotides agree with TRBD1. V dropped 5 bases and J dropped 5; count of bases not matched to a gene: 11. The CDR3 loop spans 16 amino acids. The germline V gene encodes CDR1 SNHLY and CDR2 FYNNEI. CDR3 DNA: TGTGCCAGCAGTATACAGGACAGGGAATCGGATCAGCCCCAGCATTTT. The encoded protein is CASSIQDRESDQPQHF.

V is TRBV5-6 and J is TRBJ1-4; D ambiguous. Germline lookup yields CDR1 SGHDT and CDR2 YYEEEE. Between the trimmed V and J ends, which lost 3 bases and 8 bases, there was a span of 20 bases. This CDR3 is built from 16 residues. CDR3 amino acids: CASSSSPSLSTEKLFF. The CDR3 coding sequence is TGTGCCAGCAGCTCCTCCCCTTCACTGTCCACGGAAAAACTGTTTTTT.

Notes on this clone: One end of the junction varies from germline; a read error may be responsible. The chain has TRBV27 and TRBJ2-5; D possibly corresponds to TRBD2 (6 bases). This CDR3 has 12 residues. The V gene's germline CDR1 is MNHEY and CDR2 SMNVEV (reference sequence). The CDR3 DNA reads TGTGCCAGAGTCCGGCGCCTCGGGAGATCGGACTTC. This sequence encodes CARVRRLGRSDF.

V gene TRBV28 combines with J gene TRBJ2-1; 9 bases line up with TRBD2. The CDR3 contains 15 residues. Germline assignment: CDR1 MDHEN and CDR2 SYDVKM. J lost 5 bases, V lost 6 bases, and 8 bases had no gene match. The CDR3 region has the DNA TGTGCCAGCAGAAAGCGGGAGGTCCCAAACAATGAGCAGTTCTTC. Translated: CASRKREVPNNEQFF.

The V gene is TRBV6-1, the J gene TRBJ2-6; 8 nucleotides align to TRBD1. Germline V gives CDR1 MNHNS, CDR2 SASEGT. V dropped 4 bases and J dropped 3; count of bases not matched to a gene: 5. The CDR3 sequence is 16 residues long. CDR3 nucleotide sequence: TGTGCCAGCAGTGGGCTGACAGGGGTTGGGGCCAACGTCCTGACTTTC. The encoded protein is CASSGLTGVGANVLTF.

In this sample, this clone turned up a few times. The J gene is TRBJ2-1, the V gene TRBV2; 7 bases line up with TRBD1. The CDR3 runs 12 residues. Trimming at V came to 6 bases and at J to 7 bases, leaving 3 bases not matched to a gene. The V gene's germline CDR1 is SNHLY and CDR2 FYNNEI. Written as DNA, the CDR3 is TGTGCCAGCAGCAAACAGGGGAATGAGCAGTTCTTC. Its translation is CASSKQGNEQFF.

This chain connects TRBV4-2 to TRBJ2-5; weak D call: TRBD2 (6 bases). The CDR3 totals 15 residues. Trimming took 4 bases from V and 2 from J, leaving 14 bases between them. Germline V lookup: CDR1 LGHNA, CDR2 YNFKEQ. CDR3 sequence: CASSLGAGAQETQYF. In DNA, the CDR3 is TGTGCCAGCAGCCTAGGAGCGGGCGCTCAAGAGACCCAGTACTTC.

The V gene is TRBV9, the J gene TRBJ1-3; the match to TRBD1 covers 7 bases. V lost 4 bases, J lost 9 bases, and 10 bases stayed unmatched. The germline gives CDR1 SGDLS, CDR2 YYNGEE. The length of the CDR3 is 14 residues. For the CDR3, the DNA is TGTGCCAGCAGCATCGGGACAGCCGGAGGCACCATATATTTT. Its protein is CASSIGTAGGTIYF.

This clone has just one count. The DNA for the CDR3 is TGCGCCAGCAGCCCGGGTCGGCTCGGGGACGAGCAGTACTTC. Translation: CASSPGRLGDEQYF. The chain joins TRBV5-1 to TRBJ2-7, with a possible D match to TRBD2 (5 bases). This CDR3 region has 14 residues. From germline, CDR1 is SGHRS and CDR2 YFSETQ. Trimming took off 4 bases at V and 5 bases at J, with 16 bases between the two ends.

The V call is TRBV27, the J call TRBJ2-1, with 14 bases lining up with TRBD2. This CDR3 has 16 amino acids. In germline, CDR1 is MNHEY, CDR2 SMNVEV (reference sequence). Trimming removed 5 bases from V and 4 bases from J; junction bases left unmatched: 4. The CDR3 loop is CASSLRTSGRYNEQFF. The CDR3 nucleotides read TGTGCCAGCAGTCTTCGGACTAGCGGGAGGTACAATGAGCAGTTCTTC.